This T cell receptor (beta chain) was retrieved from a study of cytomegalovirus exposure and HLA in healthy donors. The PCR was carried out with 60 Vbeta primers and 13 Jbeta primers. Sequencing used immunoSEQ multiplex PCR; TCRdb keeps in-frame clones, though not all of them. The table lists roughly 160,000 clones, about four fifths of them singletons. Turning to this clone: Its antigen is currently unknown.

General study points: Roughly uniform sequencing depth across donors was assumed, possibly incorrectly.

The specimen was PBMCs. This TCR was recovered from a man aged 25-45 years in good health and CMV-seronegative.

The CDR3 bases are TGTGCCTGGCAGATTTATTGGCAGGAAGATGGCTACACCTTC. This encodes CAWQIYWQEDGYTF. The J gene is TRBJ1-2, the V gene TRBV30; D is uncertain. Germline CDR1 is GTSNPN and CDR2 is SVGIG (reference sequence). The germline V and J ends were trimmed by 5 bases and 6 bases, with 19 bases remaining between them. CDR3 length: 14 residues. The full variable domain, rest sourced from reference TRBV30 and TRBJ1-2, is SQTIHQWPATLVQPVGSPLSLECTVEGTSNPNLYWYRQAAGRGLQLLFYSVGIGQISSEVPQNLSASRPQDRQFILSSKKLLLSDSGFYLCAWQIYWQEDGYTFGSGTRLTVV.